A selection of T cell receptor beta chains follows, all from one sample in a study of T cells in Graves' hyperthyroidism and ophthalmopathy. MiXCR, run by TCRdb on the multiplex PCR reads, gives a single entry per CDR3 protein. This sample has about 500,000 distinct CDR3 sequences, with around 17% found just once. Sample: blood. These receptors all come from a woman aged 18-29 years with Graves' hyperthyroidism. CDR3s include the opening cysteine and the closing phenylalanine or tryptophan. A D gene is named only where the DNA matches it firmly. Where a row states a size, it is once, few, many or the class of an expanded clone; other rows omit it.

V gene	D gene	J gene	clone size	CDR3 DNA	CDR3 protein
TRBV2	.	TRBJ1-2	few	TGTGCCAGCGCCCGGGGATTTTCTAACTATGGCTACACCTTC	CASARGFSNYGYTF
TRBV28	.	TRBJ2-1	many	TGTGCCAGCGTCTACTGGAATGAGCAGTTCTTC	CASVYWNEQFF
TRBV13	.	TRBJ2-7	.	TGTGCCAGCAGCCTAACAGGGTACTCCTACGAGCAGTACTTC	CASSLTGYSYEQYF
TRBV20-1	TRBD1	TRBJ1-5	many	TGCAGTGCCCTAGGGACAGGGGGTTCACCCAATCAGCCCCAGCATTTT	CSALGTGGSPNQPQHF
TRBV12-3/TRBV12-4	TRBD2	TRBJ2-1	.	TGTGCCAGCACCGGGACTAGCGTTTACAATGAGCAGTTCTTC	CASTGTSVYNEQFF
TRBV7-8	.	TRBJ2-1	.	TGTGCCAGCAGCTTAGCTAGCGGTAGTACAGGTGAGCAGTTCTTC	CASSLASGSTGEQFF
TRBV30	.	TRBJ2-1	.	TGTGCCTGGCTTCCCGGGATGGATGAGCAGTTCTTC	CAWLPGMDEQFF
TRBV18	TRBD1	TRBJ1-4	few	TGTGCCAGCTCGCAAACAGGGGGCGGAGGTGAAAAACTGTTTTTT	CASSQTGGGGEKLFF
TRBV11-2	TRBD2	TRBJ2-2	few	TGTGCCAGCAGCTTAGCGCCGAGTAGCGGGAGTGGGGAGCTGTTTTTT	CASSLAPSSGSGELFF
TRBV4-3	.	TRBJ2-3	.	TGCGCCAGCAGTCAAAGTTCCAGGGAAAGGACCACAGATACGCAGTATTTT	CASSQSSRERTTDTQYF
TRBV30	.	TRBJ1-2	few	TGTGCCTGGAGCTCCAGGGGAACTCACTATGGCTACACCTTC	CAWSSRGTHYGYTF
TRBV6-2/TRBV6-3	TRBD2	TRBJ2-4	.	TGTGCCAGCAGCTCAATAGCGGGAGGGCCGGCCAAAAACATTCAGTACTTC	CASSSIAGGPAKNIQYF
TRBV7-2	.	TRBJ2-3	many	TGTGCCAGCAGCTCAAGCCAAGCAGATACGCAGTATTTT	CASSSSQADTQYF
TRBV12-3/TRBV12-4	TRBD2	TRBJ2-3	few	TGTGCCAGCACCCGCGGGGGGGCGACAGATACGCAGTATTTT	CASTRGGATDTQYF
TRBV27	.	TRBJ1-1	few	TGTGCCAGCAGTTTATGGCCCTTCGGGGGCCGGAACACTGAAGCTTTCTTT	CASSLWPFGGRNTEAFF
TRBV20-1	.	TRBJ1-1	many	TGCAGTGCTAGAGGCCCGTTGAACACTGAAGCTTTCTTT	CSARGPLNTEAFF
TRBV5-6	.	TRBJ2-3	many	TGCGCCAGCAGCTTGATGGAGCTGTTCACAGATACGCAGTATTTT	CASSLMELFTDTQYF
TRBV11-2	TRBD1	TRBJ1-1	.	TGTGCCAGCAGCTTAAGGGTCAAGGGGGCCGCCACTGAAGCTTTCTTT	CASSLRVKGAATEAFF
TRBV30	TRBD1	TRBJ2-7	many	TGTGCCTGGAGTGTACCGGGACAGTCCTACGAGCAGTACTTC	CAWSVPGQSYEQYF
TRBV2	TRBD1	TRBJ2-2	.	TGTGCCAGCACGAGGGACAGGGGTCCAGCCGGGGAGCTGTTTTTT	CASTRDRGPAGELFF
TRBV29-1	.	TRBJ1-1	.	TGCAGCGTTGGTGGACAGCTCGAAGCTTTCTTT	CSVGGQLEAFF
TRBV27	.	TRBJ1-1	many	TGTGCCAGCAGCCCTGCCCCTGGGAACACTGAAGCTTTCTTT	CASSPAPGNTEAFF